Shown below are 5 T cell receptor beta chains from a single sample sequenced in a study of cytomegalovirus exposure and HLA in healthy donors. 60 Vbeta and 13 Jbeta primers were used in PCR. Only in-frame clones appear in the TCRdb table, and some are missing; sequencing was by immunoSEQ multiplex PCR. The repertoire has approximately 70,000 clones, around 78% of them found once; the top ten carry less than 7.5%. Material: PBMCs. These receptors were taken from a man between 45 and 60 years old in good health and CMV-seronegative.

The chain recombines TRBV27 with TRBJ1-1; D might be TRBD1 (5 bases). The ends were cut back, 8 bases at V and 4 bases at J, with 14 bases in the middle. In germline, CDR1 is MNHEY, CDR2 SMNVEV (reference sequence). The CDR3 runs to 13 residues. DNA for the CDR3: TGTGCCAGCCCATTGGGGGAGGGCACTGAAGCTTTCTTT. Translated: CASPLGEGTEAFF.

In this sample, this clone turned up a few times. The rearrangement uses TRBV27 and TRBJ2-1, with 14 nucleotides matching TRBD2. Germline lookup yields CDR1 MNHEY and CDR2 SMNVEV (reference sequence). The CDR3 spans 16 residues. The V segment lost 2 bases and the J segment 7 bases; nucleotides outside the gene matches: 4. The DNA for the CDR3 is TGTGCCAGCAGTTTACCCGGGACTAGCGGGAGAAATGAGCAGTTCTTC. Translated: CASSLPGTSGRNEQFF.

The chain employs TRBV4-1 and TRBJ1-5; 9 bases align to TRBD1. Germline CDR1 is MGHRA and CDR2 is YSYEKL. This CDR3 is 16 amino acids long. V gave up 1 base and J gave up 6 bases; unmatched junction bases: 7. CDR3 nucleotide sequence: TGCGCCAGCAGCCAAGTGACAGGGGGGATCCCTCAGCCCCAGCATTTT. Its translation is CASSQVTGGIPQPQHF.

The CDR3 here is CAISESGLGRPLFF. As DNA, the CDR3 is TGTGCCATCAGTGAGTCGGGGCTGGGGAGGCCTCTGTTTTTT. The chain recombines TRBV10-3 with TRBJ1-4, with D tentatively TRBD1 (5 bases). CDR3 length: 14 amino acids. The germline V and J ends were trimmed by 0 bases and 14 bases, with 16 bases remaining between them. Germline V gene lookup returns CDR1 ENHRY and CDR2 SYGVKD.

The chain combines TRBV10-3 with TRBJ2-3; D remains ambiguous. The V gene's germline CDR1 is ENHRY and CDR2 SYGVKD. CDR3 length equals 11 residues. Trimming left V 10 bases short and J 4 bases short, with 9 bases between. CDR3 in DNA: TGTGCCACCTCTCTCTCAGATACGCAGTATTTT. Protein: CATSLSDTQYF.